The next 8 T cell receptor beta chains were all read from a single sample in a study of T cells and copy number aberrations in small-cell lung cancer. Sequencing was performed with immunoSEQ multiplex PCR; in TCRdb, only in-frame clones are kept and a portion is missing. The sample has about 510 clones; 85% to 95% are singletons. The sequenced material came from normal tissue next to the tumor. The receptor set was obtained from a man over 45 with small cell lung cancer.

J is TRBJ2-7 and V is TRBV6-1, with a tentative D call TRBD2 (6 bases). V was trimmed by 5 bases and J by 4 bases, leaving 18 bases between them. CDR1 is MNHNS, CDR2 SASEGT, per germline. The CDR3 contains 15 residues. The CDR3, as DNA: TGTGCCAGCAGTCAAGGAGGAGCGGGTGGGTACGAGCAGTACTTC. It encodes CASSQGGAGGYEQYF.

This clone was seen a single time. This sequence joins TRBV7-2 and TRBJ2-2; 13 bases are a match to TRBD2. The germline V gene encodes CDR1 SGHTA and CDR2 FQGNSA. The ends lost 3 bases at V and 5 bases at J; junction bases unmatched: 9. The CDR3 length is 18 residues. CDR3 region: CASSFGLAGVRTTGELFF. The CDR3 DNA reads as TGTGCCAGCAGCTTCGGACTAGCGGGAGTAAGGACTACCGGGGAGCTGTTTTTT.

The genes are TRBV2 and TRBJ2-1, with unresolved D. This CDR3 spans 11 amino acids. Trimming took off 4 bases at V and 8 bases at J, with 6 bases between the two ends. Germline CDR1 is SNHLY and CDR2 is FYNNEI. As DNA, the CDR3 is TGTGCCAGCAGTGTTATCGATGAGCAGTTCTTC. Translating it yields CASSVIDEQFF.

This clone was recorded once. The chain carries TRBV9 and TRBJ2-7, with D possibly TRBD1 on 6 matching bases. Germline V gene data show CDR1 as SGDLS and CDR2 as YYNGEE. CDR3 length: 12 amino acids. Trimming pared 7 bases from V and 4 bases from J, leaving 12 bases between. The CDR3 loop reads CASGGRGYEQYF. The CDR3 DNA sequence: TGTGCCAGCGGTGGCAGGGGATACGAGCAGTACTTC.

The chain carries TRBV6-5 and TRBJ2-7; TRBD2 agrees at 7 bases. The CDR3 sequence is 15 residues long. Germline trimming cut 2 bases from V and 3 bases from J; bases unmatched to any gene: 7. Germline V gene data show CDR1 as MNHEY and CDR2 as SVGAGI. DNA for the CDR3: TGTGCCAGCAGTTACGAGCCTAGCGGTTTCTACGAGCAGTACTTC. It encodes CASSYEPSGFYEQYF.

V usage is TRBV7-6 and J usage is TRBJ2-3, with TRBD1 identical over 7 bases. Germline trimming cut 1 base from V and 2 bases from J; bases unmatched to any gene: 3. This CDR3 has 15 residues. Per the germline V gene, CDR1 is SGHVS and CDR2 is FNYEAQ. The CDR3 DNA follows: TGTGCCAGCAGCTTAGAGGGGGCAGACACAGATACGCAGTATTTT. This encodes CASSLEGADTDTQYF.

This chain connects TRBV5-1 to TRBJ2-5; 8 positions agree with TRBD2. Germline V gene sequence: CDR1 SGHRS, CDR2 YFSETQ. The CDR3 has 14 residues. J gave up 5 bases and V 5 bases, and 8 bases lay outside the gene matches. CDR3 loop: CASSPGLGGETQYF. CDR3 nucleotide sequence: TGCGCCAGCAGTCCGGGACTAGGCGGGGAGACCCAGTACTTC.

This chain uses TRBV28 with TRBJ2-7; TRBD1 matches at 9 bases. The CDR3 contains 16 residues. V lost 6 bases, J lost 3 bases, and 12 bases stayed unmatched. Germline values: CDR1 MDHEN, CDR2 SYDVKM. The CDR3 sequence: CASSPGQGNPHYEQYF. The CDR3 bases are TGTGCCAGCAGCCCCGGACAGGGGAACCCTCACTACGAGCAGTACTTC.